The 16 T cell receptor beta chains presented below share a single source sample, sequenced in a study of early stage breast cancer tumors. The repertoire was sequenced with immunoSEQ multiplex PCR; TCRdb's copy has only in-frame clones and lacks some. There are around 40,000 clones in the sample; roughly 70% occur only once, and over 6% lies in the top ten. The sample taken for sequencing was blood. The receptors originated from a person aged 55 to 75 with breast cancer.

The chain joins TRBV5-4 to TRBJ1-2; 12 nucleotides agree with TRBD1. This CDR3 region has 17 residues. The V segment lost 0 bases and the J segment 7 bases; nucleotides outside the gene matches: 10. From germline, CDR1 is SGHNT and CDR2 YYREEE (reference sequence). The CDR3 DNA sequence: TGTGCCAGCAGCTTGGATGGGACAGGGGGCGGAGTAGGTGGCTACACCTTC. This encodes CASSLDGTGGGVGGYTF.

The chain has TRBV29-1 and TRBJ2-3; 7 bases match TRBD1. The V and J ends lost 7 bases and 5 bases, in that order; junction bases with no gene match: 15. Germline loops: CDR1 SQVTM, CDR2 ANQGSEA. This CDR3 is built from 15 residues. The CDR3 protein is CSAEGGLMVGDTQYF. The CDR3 coding sequence is TGCAGCGCGGAAGGGGGCCTTATGGTCGGAGATACGCAGTATTTT.

The gene calls are TRBV19 and TRBJ1-2; a weak D match, TRBD1 (5 bases). V dropped 7 bases and J dropped 6 bases, with 21 bases sitting between them. Germline V gene data show CDR1 as LNHDA and CDR2 as SQIVND (reference sequence). The CDR3 spans 15 residues. The CDR3 loop reads CASIPPGTGGDGYTF. The CDR3 DNA sequence: TGTGCCAGTATCCCCCCCGGGACGGGTGGCGATGGCTACACCTTC.

The V gene is TRBV18, the J gene TRBJ1-1; D remains ambiguous. Germline assignment: CDR1 KGHSH and CDR2 LQKENI. The CDR3 totals 12 residues. Trimming pared 2 bases from V and 3 bases from J, leaving 4 bases between. DNA of the CDR3: TGTGCCAGCTCACCAGGGTACACTGAAGCTTTCTTT. It codes for CASSPGYTEAFF.

The chain uses TRBV27 and TRBJ1-2; 7 bases fit TRBD1. The CDR3 is made up of 14 amino acids. Losses at the gene ends were 4 bases for V and 8 bases for J; bases not matched to a gene: 10. Germline V gene sequence: CDR1 MNHEY, CDR2 SMNVEV (reference sequence). CDR3 nucleotides: TGTGCCAGCAGTTCCCAAACACAGGGGCGCGGCTACACCTTC. It encodes CASSSQTQGRGYTF.

CDR3 sequence: CATSRAPGQGADTQYF. The DNA for the CDR3 is TGTGCCACCAGCAGAGCCCCAGGACAGGGCGCAGATACGCAGTATTTT. The chain recombines TRBV15 with TRBJ2-3, with 8 bases that match TRBD1. The germline CDR1 and CDR2 sequences are LNHNV and YYDKDF (reference sequence). The CDR3 covers 16 residues. V lost 1 base, J lost 4 bases, and 7 bases stayed unmatched.

The chain combines TRBV6-6 with TRBJ2-2; 7 bases align to TRBD2. Per germline, CDR1 MNHNY and CDR2 SVGAGI (reference sequence). The CDR3 spans 13 residues. J gave up 3 bases and V 8 bases, and 3 bases lay outside the gene matches. CDR3 in amino acids: CASQSGDTGELFF. The CDR3 DNA reads as TGTGCCAGCCAGAGCGGGGACACCGGGGAGCTGTTTTTT.

Only one count was recorded for this clone. The rearrangement links TRBV4-1 to TRBJ2-1; 12 bases fit TRBD2. The CDR3 loop spans 15 amino acids. The V gene's germline CDR1 is MGHRA and CDR2 YSYEKL. The V and J ends lost 2 bases and 7 bases, in that order; junction bases with no gene match: 3. CDR3 nucleotides: TGCGCCAGCAGCCAACTAGCGGGGGGGCTGAATGAGCAGTTCTTC. Amino acids: CASSQLAGGLNEQFF.

The chain is built from TRBV29-1 and TRBJ1-2; a weak D match, TRBD1 (5 bases). V shed 7 bases and J shed 8 bases, with 17 bases lying between them. Germline V gene sequence: CDR1 SQVTM, CDR2 ANQGSEA. CDR3 size: 12 residues. The CDR3 loop is CSEKKPGKGYTF. For the CDR3, the DNA is TGCAGCGAGAAAAAACCAGGGAAGGGCTACACCTTC.

V usage is TRBV4-1 and J usage is TRBJ1-1; D is ambiguous. CDR1 is MGHRA and CDR2 is YSYEKL in the germline V gene. CDR3 size: 14 residues. V lost 5 bases, J lost 6 bases, and 16 bases lay in between. CDR3 nucleotides: TGCGCCAGCAGCTACGATTCTGGTCGGCCTGAAGCTTTCTTT. Translated: CASSYDSGRPEAFF.

This clone was found a few times. The CDR3 protein is CASSPLLSGSNYGYTF. The CDR3 DNA reads as TGTGCCAGCAGTCCCCTCCTCTCCGGGTCCAACTATGGCTACACCTTC. The chain has TRBV27 and TRBJ1-2; no clear D. V lost 5 bases, J lost 2 bases, and 18 bases lay in between. The CDR3 is made up of 16 amino acids. Germline loops: CDR1 MNHEY, CDR2 SMNVEV (reference sequence).

This chain connects TRBV15 to TRBJ2-1; 11 bases map to TRBD2. CDR1 is LNHNV and CDR2 is YYDKDF in the germline V gene (reference sequence). This CDR3 spans 15 amino acids. V dropped 5 bases and J dropped 4; count of bases not matched to a gene: 4. CDR3 nucleotide sequence: TGTGCCACCAGCGGGGGGACTAGCGGTTACAATGAGCAGTTCTTC. Protein: CATSGGTSGYNEQFF.

With regard to this clone: Other nucleotide sequences from this sample produce the same CDR3. DNA of the CDR3: TGCGCCAGCAGCTTGGGGGGTCCGAATCAGCCCCAGCATTTT. This codes for CASSLGGPNQPQHF. The rearrangement links TRBV5-1 to TRBJ1-5; no firm D call. Trimming shortened V by 0 bases and J by 4 bases, and 8 bases separated the two germline ends. Per germline, CDR1 SGHRS and CDR2 YFSETQ. The CDR3 consists of 14 residues.

The DNA for the CDR3 is TGTGCCAGCAGCGGAGACAGGAGCTCCTACAATGAGCAGTTCTTC. Translation: CASSGDRSSYNEQFF. The chain has TRBV9 and TRBJ2-1, with D tentatively TRBD1 (6 bases). Germline V gene lookup returns CDR1 SGDLS and CDR2 YYNGEE. This CDR3 contains 15 residues. V was pared by 3 bases and J by 0 bases, with 10 bases between. The full variable domain, in which reference TRBV9 and TRBJ2-1 provide the parts outside the CDR3, is DSGVTQTPKHLITATGQRVTLRCSPRSGDLSVYWYQQSLDQGLQFLIQYYNGEERAKGNILERFSAQQFPDLHSELNLSSLELGDSALYFCASSGDRSSYNEQFFGPGTRLTVL.

This clone was observed once. The chain combines TRBV5-1 with TRBJ2-5, with 7 bases identical to TRBD2. V shed 1 base, J shed 5 bases, and the junction held 5 bases outside the gene matches. The CDR3 has 14 amino acids. Germline CDR1 is SGHRS and CDR2 is YFSETQ. The CDR3, as DNA: TGCGCCAGCAGCTTGTCAGCGGGGTCGGAGACCCAGTACTTC. Protein sequence: CASSLSAGSETQYF.

A note on this clone: Other DNA sequences from this sample encode an identical CDR3 as well. The V gene is TRBV6-5, the J gene TRBJ1-3; D remains ambiguous. The germline V gene encodes CDR1 MNHEY and CDR2 SVGAGI. The CDR3 spans 15 residues. Trimming cost V 0 bases and J 2 bases, with 8 bases left between them. The CDR3 is CASSYSGRTGNTIYF. Written as DNA, the CDR3 is TGTGCCAGCAGTTACTCGGGGAGGACTGGAAACACCATATATTTT.